What follows are 15 T cell receptor beta chains derived from one specimen sequenced in a study of blood T cell repertoires in COVID-19. Measured with immunoSEQ multiplex PCR; TCRdb has only the in-frame clones, and not every one. Of about 150,000 clones detected, roughly 84% appear once; the ten largest clones hold around 8.1%. Specimen: peripheral blood. The source of these receptors is a woman between 55 and 75 years old with COVID-19, enrolled during active disease.

This clone turned up a few times. The rearrangement uses TRBV12-5 and TRBJ1-5; the match to TRBD1 covers 9 bases. The V gene end was trimmed by 10 bases and the J gene end by 3 bases; junction bases not matched to a gene: 4. Germline V gives CDR1 LGHNT, CDR2 FRNRAP. The CDR3 is 13 residues long. CDR3 loop: CATGTGLNQPQHF. The DNA for the CDR3 is TGTGCTACCGGGACAGGGCTCAATCAGCCCCAGCATTTT. The full variable domain, completed using reference TRBV12-5 and TRBJ1-5, is DARVTQTPRHKVTEMGQEVTMRCQPILGHNTVFWYRQTMMQGLELLAYFRNRAPLDDSGMPKDRFSAEMPDATLATLKIQPSEPRDSAVYFCATGTGLNQPQHFGDGTRLSIL.

The rearrangement joins TRBV19 to TRBJ1-2; D possibly corresponds to TRBD1 (5 bases). From germline, CDR1 is LNHDA and CDR2 SQIVND (reference sequence). The CDR3 extends over 17 amino acids. V lost 6 bases and J 2 bases, leaving 22 bases between the germline ends. In nucleotides, the CDR3 is TGTGCCAGTAGCCTCCCGGGGGTCCGAGGAGCGAACTATGGCTACACCTTC. This translates into CASSLPGVRGANYGYTF.

J is TRBJ1-3 and V is TRBV6-6; a possible D gene is TRBD1 (6 bases). This CDR3 has 17 residues. V was clipped by 5 bases and J by 0 bases, with 17 bases between them. Germline-derived CDR1 and CDR2 are MNHNY and SVGAGI (reference sequence). This chain's CDR3 is CASSPQGSPLSGNTIYF. The CDR3, as DNA: TGTGCCAGCAGTCCACAGGGATCCCCTCTCTCTGGAAACACCATATATTTT.

The chain uses TRBV7-2 and TRBJ1-4; 8 bases are a match to TRBD1. The CDR3 runs to 19 residues. Germline CDR1 and CDR2: SGHTA and FQGNSA. Trimming removed 1 base from V and 8 bases from J; junction bases left unmatched: 18. For the CDR3, the DNA is TGTGCCAGCAGCTTAGGAATTAGGGGTCCGACAGGGGAGGGAGAAAAACTGTTTTTT. It codes for CASSLGIRGPTGEGEKLFF.

This clone has just a few counts. The genes are TRBV19 and TRBJ2-6, with 8 bases aligning to TRBD1. Germline assignment: CDR1 LNHDA and CDR2 SQIVND (reference sequence). There are 19 residues in the CDR3. V lost 3 bases to trimming and J lost 0 bases; unmatched junction nucleotides: 10. The CDR3 region has the DNA TGTGCCAGTAGTATTCGCTACAGGGGGATCAGCTCTGGGGCCAACGTCCTGACTTTC. It specifies CASSIRYRGISSGANVLTF.

This rearrangement joins TRBV19 to TRBJ1-1; TRBD1 might be the D (6 bases). With 5 bases removed from V and 2 bases from J, the gap between germline ends came to 15 bases. Looked up from germline, CDR1 is LNHDA and CDR2 is SQIVND (reference sequence). The CDR3 has 15 amino acids. CDR3 residues: CASSPTGRGNTEAFF. In DNA, the CDR3 is TGTGCCAGTAGTCCGACCGGCAGGGGCAACACTGAAGCTTTCTTT.

V usage is TRBV6-1 and J usage is TRBJ2-1, with 9 bases lining up with TRBD2. This CDR3 is built from 17 residues. Losses at the gene ends were 4 bases for V and 3 bases for J; bases not matched to a gene: 10. Looked up from germline, CDR1 is MNHNS and CDR2 is SASEGT. The DNA of the CDR3 is TGTGCCAGCAGTGGTTTCGGCGGGAGGGCCCTCTACAATGAGCAGTTCTTC. Translating it yields CASSGFGGRALYNEQFF.

This sequence joins TRBV13 and TRBJ1-1; D not certain. The germline V gene has CDR1 PRHDT and CDR2 FYEKMQ (reference sequence). The CDR3 is 13 residues long. V shed 4 bases and J shed 1 base, with 7 bases lying between them. The DNA of the CDR3 is TGTGCCAGCAGCTATACAGCGAACACTGAAGCTTTCTTT. It specifies CASSYTANTEAFF.

This chain joins TRBV6-5 and TRBJ1-6; D remains ambiguous. V was trimmed by 8 bases and J by 3 bases, leaving 11 bases between them. This CDR3 has 14 amino acids. CDR1 and CDR2 (germline): MNHEY, SVGAGI. The CDR3 nucleotides read TGTGCCAGCGGTAGGGAGGGCTATAATTCACCCCTCCACTTT. It encodes CASGREGYNSPLHF.

The rearrangement uses TRBV19 and TRBJ1-2; 8 bases agree with TRBD1. Germline V gene sequence: CDR1 LNHDA, CDR2 SQIVND (reference sequence). The CDR3 sequence is 14 residues long. Trimming took 7 bases from V and 0 from J; bases not matched to a gene: 4. CDR3 nucleotides: TGTGCCAGTAATCAACAGGGGGCTAACTATGGCTACACCTTC. As protein: CASNQQGANYGYTF.

The gene calls are TRBV6-5 and TRBJ1-2; 7 bases fit TRBD1. The CDR3 is 15 amino acids. Germline CDR1 MNHEY, CDR2 SVGAGI. V lost 10 bases to trimming and J lost 0 bases; unmatched junction nucleotides: 11. Here the CDR3 DNA reads TGTGCCACCAAGGGGGCAGGGGCGACTAACTATGGCTACACCTTC. Translated, it gives CATKGAGATNYGYTF.

The chain has TRBV3-1 (or the pseudogene TRBV3-2) and TRBJ2-2; D is unclear. Per the germline V gene, CDR1 is LGHDT and CDR2 is YNNKEL (reference sequence). V lost 2 bases and J lost 2, with 6 bases in between. This CDR3 has 14 amino acids. The CDR3 region is CASSQLINTGELFF. CDR3 nucleotide sequence: TGTGCCAGCAGCCAACTTATTAACACCGGGGAGCTGTTTTTT.

The chain couples TRBV14 to TRBJ1-2, with 7 bases aligning to TRBD1. The V gene's germline CDR1 is SGHDN and CDR2 FVKESK. J gave up 12 bases and V 5 bases, and 15 bases lay outside the gene matches. There are 14 residues in the CDR3. CDR3 in DNA: TGTGCCAGCAGCTTGACAGGGCGCTCGATGATGGACACCTTC. This gives the protein CASSLTGRSMMDTF.

The chain links TRBV5-1 to TRBJ1-5; 7 nucleotides match TRBD1. Germline-derived CDR1 and CDR2 are SGHRS and YFSETQ. With V trimmed by 4 bases and J by 2 bases, 6 bases remained unmatched. The CDR3 covers 15 residues. The CDR3 bases are TGCGCCAGCAGCGCTACAGGGGAGGGCAATCAGCCCCAGCATTTT. As protein: CASSATGEGNQPQHF.

This clone was seen a few times. CDR3 sequence (DNA): TGTGCCAGTAGTTTGCGCCCGACAGGGAGGACCGGGGAGCTGTTTTTT. Its protein is CASSLRPTGRTGELFF. The gene calls are TRBV19 and TRBJ2-2; a possible D gene is TRBD1 (7 bases). The CDR3 has 16 amino acids. Trimming pared 5 bases from V and 5 bases from J, leaving 18 bases between. Germline CDR1 and CDR2: LNHDA and SQIVND (reference sequence). Drawing the rest from reference TRBV19 and TRBJ2-2, the complete variable domain is DGGITQSPKYLFRKEGQNVTLSCEQNLNHDAMYWYRQDPGQGLRLIYYSQIVNDFQKGDIAEGYSVSREKKESFPLTVTSAQKNPTAFYLCASSLRPTGRTGELFFGEGSRLTVL.